The 8 T cell receptor beta chains in this list originate from one sample, sequenced in a study of blood T cell repertoires in COVID-19. The assay was immunoSEQ multiplex PCR, and TCRdb's table has in-frame clones only and misses some. The sample yields some 450,000 clones, around 90% seen once. Sequenced input: peripheral blood. All receptors derive from a man younger than 35 with COVID-19, enrolled during active disease.

The chain is built from TRBV10-2 and TRBJ2-1, with a weak D call TRBD2 (6 bases). The germline CDR1 and CDR2 sequences are WSHSY and SAAADI. V was pared by 2 bases and J by 0 bases, with 14 bases between. The CDR3 runs 17 residues. Here the CDR3 reads CASSEGGGAGSYNEQFF. DNA of the CDR3: TGCGCCAGCAGTGAGGGCGGCGGGGCTGGCTCCTACAATGAGCAGTTCTTC.

The chain combines TRBV6-4 with TRBJ2-2, with TRBD2 matching over 11 bases. The CDR3 extends over 17 amino acids. V was pared by 6 bases and J by 2 bases, with 8 bases of the junction left unmatched. CDR1 and CDR2 from the germline V gene are MRHNA and SNTAGT. The CDR3 DNA reads TGTGCCAGCAGAGCTAGCGGGAGGTGGAAAAACACCGGGGAGCTGTTTTTT. Translated, it gives CASRASGRWKNTGELFF.

This clone was seen only a few times. This chain links TRBV18 with TRBJ1-4; the match to TRBD1 covers 8 bases. CDR1 and CDR2 (germline): KGHSH, LQKENI. After removal of 1 base from V and 6 bases from J, the junction contained 4 bases not matched to a gene. The CDR3 spans 15 residues. CDR3 protein: CASSPRQGADEKLFF. CDR3 DNA sequence: TGTGCCAGCTCACCACGTCAGGGGGCTGATGAAAAACTGTTTTTT.

The V call is TRBV11-2, the J call TRBJ2-7; 11 bases fit TRBD2. Germline values: CDR1 SGHAT, CDR2 FQNNGV. The CDR3 is made up of 16 amino acids. V shed 4 bases and J 6 bases; nucleotides not matched to a gene: 11. CDR3 amino acids: CASSSALAGGPGEQYF. Here the CDR3 DNA reads TGTGCCAGCAGCTCGGCTTTAGCGGGAGGGCCCGGCGAGCAGTACTTC.

The chain combines TRBV5-4 with TRBJ2-7; D perhaps matches TRBD1 (6 bases). Looked up from germline, CDR1 is SGHNT and CDR2 is YYREEE (reference sequence). Trimming shortened V by 4 bases and J by 5 bases, and 19 bases separated the two germline ends. This CDR3 region has 15 residues. CDR3 sequence (DNA): TGTGCCAGCAGCCACATTTCCCCGGGACAACACGAGCAGTACTTC. It codes for CASSHISPGQHEQYF.

This rearrangement joins TRBV27 to TRBJ2-7, with D possibly being TRBD2 (6 bases). Germline lookup yields CDR1 MNHEY and CDR2 SMNVEV (reference sequence). The V gene lost 8 bases and the J gene lost 5 bases, with 16 bases spanning the gap. The CDR3 is 13 amino acids. As DNA, the CDR3 is TGTGCCAGCTCCCTCGGGGGATGGAACGAGCAGTACTTC. This gives the protein CASSLGGWNEQYF.

This chain joins TRBV5-1 and TRBJ1-5, with 9 bases fitting TRBD1. Germline CDR1 reads SGHRS; CDR2 reads YFSETQ. Trimming cost V 5 bases and J 6 bases; bases outside gene matches: 15. This CDR3 has 17 amino acids. The CDR3 spells CASREERDRVVFQPQHF. The CDR3 DNA reads as TGCGCCAGCAGGGAGGAAAGGGACAGGGTAGTTTTTCAGCCCCAGCATTTT.

This clone has a handful of counts. The rearrangement joins TRBV2 to TRBJ1-2, with 7 bases lining up with TRBD1. The length of the CDR3 is 13 residues. From germline, CDR1 is SNHLY and CDR2 FYNNEI. V gave up 7 bases and J gave up 7 bases; unmatched junction bases: 9. The CDR3 loop reads CASMRDSSSGYTF. The CDR3 nucleotides read TGTGCCAGCATGAGGGACAGTAGCTCTGGCTACACCTTC.